Following are 21 T cell receptor beta chains from one sample sequenced in a study of blood T cell repertoires in COVID-19 (TCRdb year 2020). Receptors were amplified or captured by the immunoSEQ multiplex PCR assay. TCRdb carries this immuneACCESS record with in-frame sequences only. Its versions omit some clonotypes, under half of them owing to an unresolved V gene in the studies checked, with the rest unexplained. Across this sample there are some 200,000 clones, with around 95% seen only once. The ten largest clonotypes hold about 0.76% of the sample. Source material: peripheral blood. These receptors were taken from a man aged 30 to 39 with COVID-19, enrolled during active disease.

The DNA for the CDR3 is TGTGCCAGCAGGGTCGACAGGGAACCAGCTTTCTTT. It encodes CASRVDREPAFF. The rearrangement uses TRBV2 and TRBJ1-1; 7 bases match TRBD1. This CDR3 contains 12 residues. Germline-derived CDR1 and CDR2 are SNHLY and FYNNEI. V dropped 6 bases and J dropped 10; count of bases not matched to a gene: 8.

The chain recombines TRBV11-1 with TRBJ2-7, with D possibly being TRBD2 (5 bases). Trimming cost V 7 bases and J 1 base, with 14 bases left between them. The V gene's germline CDR1 is SGHAT and CDR2 FQDESV (reference sequence). This CDR3 is built from 14 residues. The CDR3: CASTPDGESYEQYF. Written as DNA, the CDR3 is TGTGCCAGCACCCCGGACGGGGAGTCCTACGAGCAGTACTTC.

The chain combines TRBV28 with TRBJ1-1; 8 positions agree with TRBD1. With V trimmed by 3 bases and J by 1 base, 4 bases remained unmatched. CDR1 and CDR2 (germline): MDHEN, SYDVKM. The CDR3 is 15 amino acids. The CDR3 spells CASSFRDRPNTEAFF. The DNA for the CDR3 is TGTGCCAGCAGTTTCCGGGACAGGCCGAACACTGAAGCTTTCTTT.

The chain employs TRBV5-1 and TRBJ1-1; TRBD1 matches 7 bases. The CDR3 runs 15 residues. The germline V gene encodes CDR1 SGHRS and CDR2 YFSETQ. After removal of 4 bases from V and 0 bases from J, the junction contained 6 bases not matched to a gene. DNA for the CDR3: TGCGCCAGCAGCCGACGGGACAGTATGAACACTGAAGCTTTCTTT. This sequence encodes CASSRRDSMNTEAFF.

The chain employs TRBV3-1 (or the pseudogene TRBV3-2) and TRBJ1-1; perhaps TRBD1 as D (6 bases). There are 13 residues in the CDR3. The V and J ends lost 2 bases and 11 bases respectively, with 15 bases between them. CDR1 is LGHDT, CDR2 YNNKEL, per germline (reference sequence). CDR3 residues: CASSQNTGIGAFF. The CDR3 DNA reads as TGTGCCAGCAGCCAAAATACAGGGATCGGGGCTTTCTTT.

This chain uses TRBV12-5 with TRBJ1-2; the D gene is possibly TRBD1 (6 bases). The V gene lost 3 bases and the J gene lost 7 bases, with 12 bases spanning the gap. The CDR3 loop spans 13 amino acids. Germline V CDR1 and CDR2: LGHNT, FRNRAP. CDR3 coding DNA: TGTGCTAGTGGTTTCGGGAGGGGGTTTGGCTACACCTTC. This translates into CASGFGRGFGYTF.

The rearrangement uses TRBV16 and TRBJ1-5; D ambiguous. The germline CDR1 and CDR2 sequences are KGHSY and FQNENV. This CDR3 contains 14 residues. The V end was cut by 0 bases, the J end by 8 bases, with 11 bases between. CDR3 protein: CASSQSPGIKPQHF. CDR3 DNA sequence: TGTGCCAGCAGCCAATCGCCCGGGATCAAGCCCCAGCATTTT.

The V gene is TRBV7-2, the J gene TRBJ1-2, with D perhaps matching TRBD1 (5 bases). CDR3 size: 16 residues. V lost 0 bases, J lost 8 bases, and 19 bases lay in between. Germline V CDR1 and CDR2: SGHTA, FQGNSA. Here the CDR3 reads CASSLAFSADRGGYTF. Written as DNA, the CDR3 is TGTGCCAGCAGCTTAGCCTTTTCGGCAGATAGGGGAGGCTACACCTTC.

V is TRBV5-1 and J is TRBJ1-4, with TRBD1 as a possible D gene (6 bases). The V end was cut by 1 base, the J end by 3 bases, with 7 bases between. The CDR3 extends over 14 amino acids. Per the germline V gene, CDR1 is SGHRS and CDR2 is YFSETQ. The CDR3 bases are TGCGCCAGCAGCTTGTCAGGGGCTAATGAAAAACTGTTTTTT. Its protein is CASSLSGANEKLFF. Full variable domain (remainder filled in from reference TRBV5-1 and TRBJ1-4): KAGVTQTPRYLIKTRGQQVTLSCSPISGHRSVSWYQQTPGQGLQFLFEYFSETQRNKGNFPGRFSGRQFSNSRSEMNVSTLELGDSALYLCASSLSGANEKLFFGSGTQLSVL.

The rearrangement joins TRBV19 to TRBJ1-3; maybe TRBD1 (5 bases). The CDR3 is made up of 14 amino acids. V lost 4 bases and J lost 4, with 11 bases in between. CDR1 is LNHDA and CDR2 is SQIVND in the germline V gene (reference sequence). CDR3 nucleotide sequence: TGTGCCAGTAGTACCGGGACTCGGGGAAACACCATATATTTT. This translates into CASSTGTRGNTIYF.

This chain uses TRBV19 with TRBJ1-2; no reliable D call. CDR3 length equals 11 residues. V was trimmed by 4 bases and J by 6 bases, leaving 6 bases between them. In germline, CDR1 is LNHDA, CDR2 SQIVND (reference sequence). Here the CDR3 reads CASSRHHGYTF. CDR3 nucleotide sequence: TGTGCCAGTAGTAGGCATCATGGCTACACCTTC.

J is TRBJ2-2 and V is TRBV10-1; tentatively, D is TRBD1 (6 bases). The V gene lost 2 bases and the J gene lost 4 bases, with 11 bases spanning the gap. The CDR3 covers 15 residues. From germline, CDR1 is WNHNN and CDR2 SYGVQD (reference sequence). CDR3 protein: CASSEETGFTGELFF. CDR3 in DNA: TGCGCCAGCAGTGAGGAGACAGGCTTCACCGGGGAGCTGTTTTTT.

V is TRBV6-5 and J is TRBJ1-3; D unresolved. Germline V gene data show CDR1 as MNHEY and CDR2 as SVGAGI. This CDR3 contains 16 residues. V was pared by 0 bases and J by 2 bases, with 11 bases between. CDR3 protein: CASSYSIRGTGNTIYF. CDR3 nucleotide sequence: TGTGCCAGCAGTTACTCGATTCGGGGAACTGGAAACACCATATATTTT.

The chain joins TRBV9 to TRBJ1-3; no firm D call. There are 15 residues in the CDR3. Trimming removed 4 bases from V and 4 bases from J, with 15 bases in between. The V gene's germline CDR1 is SGDLS and CDR2 YYNGEE. CDR3 in DNA: TGTGCCAGCAGCCCCGTGGGGTCGGGGGGAAACACCATATATTTT. Protein sequence: CASSPVGSGGNTIYF.

This chain's CDR3 is CASSRGTEQYF. The CDR3 DNA is TGTGCCAGCAGTAGGGGAACCGAGCAGTACTTC. The chain joins TRBV6-5 to TRBJ2-7; D is perhaps TRBD1 (5 bases). The CDR3 consists of 11 residues. Trimming pared 5 bases from V and 6 bases from J, leaving 8 bases between. The germline V gene encodes CDR1 MNHEY and CDR2 SVGAGI.

This rearrangement joins TRBV6-5 to TRBJ2-4; 8 positions match TRBD2. V shed 0 bases, J shed 0 bases, and the junction held 1 base outside the gene matches. The CDR3 consists of 16 residues. Germline loops: CDR1 MNHEY, CDR2 SVGAGI. This chain's CDR3 is CASSYSAGGAKNIQYF. The CDR3 nucleotides are TGTGCCAGCAGTTACTCTGCGGGGGGAGCCAAAAACATTCAGTACTTC.

J is TRBJ2-3 and V is TRBV5-1; D not resolved. The CDR3 spans 14 residues. Germline values: CDR1 SGHRS, CDR2 YFSETQ. V was clipped by 1 base and J by 1 base, with 7 bases between them. The CDR3 protein is CASSLRQGTDTQYF. The DNA for the CDR3 is TGCGCCAGCAGCTTGCGGCAGGGCACAGATACGCAGTATTTT.

The rearrangement links TRBV15 to TRBJ1-6; a weak D match, TRBD1 (6 bases). Trimming stripped 0 bases from V and 5 bases from J, with 14 bases between. Germline values: CDR1 LNHNV, CDR2 YYDKDF (reference sequence). The CDR3 has 17 amino acids. This chain's CDR3 is CATSRDPRGANNSPLHF. The CDR3 nucleotides read TGTGCCACCAGCAGAGATCCCCGGGGGGCTAATAATTCACCCCTCCACTTT.

As regards this clone: The sample carries other DNA sequences with the same CDR3. This chain links TRBV10-1 with TRBJ2-1; 9 positions agree with TRBD1. CDR1 and CDR2 (germline): WNHNN, SYGVQD (reference sequence). The CDR3 length is 15 residues. The trim removed 3 bases at V and 2 bases at J, leaving 2 bases unmatched. This chain's CDR3 is CASSDGTGPYNEQFF. DNA of the CDR3: TGCGCCAGCAGTGATGGGACAGGGCCCTACAATGAGCAGTTCTTC.

This chain joins TRBV2 and TRBJ2-4; D is perhaps TRBD2 (5 bases). Germline V gene lookup returns CDR1 SNHLY and CDR2 FYNNEI. V was pared by 3 bases and J by 1 base, with 7 bases between. This CDR3 spans 14 amino acids. Here the CDR3 DNA reads TGTGCCAGCAGTGAGCGGGTGGCCAAAAACATTCAGTACTTC. The encoded protein is CASSERVAKNIQYF.

The chain employs TRBV20-1 and TRBJ1-5, with 7 bases fitting TRBD1. The CDR3 covers 13 residues. Germline assignment: CDR1 DFQATT and CDR2 SNEGSKA (reference sequence). V was pared by 3 bases and J by 6 bases, with 5 bases of the junction left unmatched. The CDR3 coding sequence is TGCAGTGCTAGTCTGTCAGGGGGTCAGCCCCAGCATTTT. This gives the protein CSASLSGGQPQHF.